This TCR beta chain was recovered during a study of blood T cell repertoires in COVID-19. Turning to the study itself: From the United States, Italy and Spain came samples of acute and convalescent COVID-19. Nucleic acid was either cDNA or gDNA, and it came from T cells, B-cell-depleted T cells, or PBMCs.

Authors' analysis steps: Researchers report that nucleated cell counts were estimated from reference gene primer amplification. The protocol was immunoSEQ multiplex PCR, while the TCRdb copy is restricted to in-frame clones and leaves out a portion. D and trimming were read from the DNA, whereas the V and J calls and clone size are those reported in that table. The sample includes about 160,000 clones, 84% seen only once; the top ten take roughly 15%. The CDR3 extends over 15 amino acids. Trimming took 0 bases from V and 0 from J, leaving 7 bases between them. Germline assignment: CDR1 SGHRS and CDR2 YFSETQ.

The chain is built from TRBV5-1 and TRBJ1-3; D is undetermined. Sample: peripheral blood. The TCR comes from a man younger than 30 with active or convalescent COVID-19. The CDR3: CASSLDSPSGNTIYF. The CDR3 DNA is TGCGCCAGCAGCTTGGACAGTCCCTCTGGAAACACCATATATTTT.